This T cell receptor (beta chain) was captured by sequencing in a study of blood T cell repertoires in COVID-19. Repertoires were generated with immunoSEQ multiplex PCR, while TCRdb's copy carries only in-frame clones and drops some. The sample lists around 150,000 clones; 70% to 90% were seen once. Per the germline V gene, CDR1 is MNHEY and CDR2 is SMNVEV (reference sequence). The CDR3 runs 16 residues. The ends lost 4 bases at V and 3 bases at J; junction bases unmatched: 7. This clone was seen just once. Enrolment of Seattle patients took place during active infection, and they were followed longitudinally.

The rearrangement uses TRBV27 and TRBJ1-2, with 11 bases aligning to TRBD1. The sequence was obtained from a woman aged 55-70 years with COVID-19, enrolled during active disease. Sequencing was done on a sample of peripheral blood. CDR3 coding DNA: TGTGCCAGCAGTTCAGGGACAGGGGGTGATCACTATGGCTACACCTTC. Translation: CASSSGTGGDHYGYTF.